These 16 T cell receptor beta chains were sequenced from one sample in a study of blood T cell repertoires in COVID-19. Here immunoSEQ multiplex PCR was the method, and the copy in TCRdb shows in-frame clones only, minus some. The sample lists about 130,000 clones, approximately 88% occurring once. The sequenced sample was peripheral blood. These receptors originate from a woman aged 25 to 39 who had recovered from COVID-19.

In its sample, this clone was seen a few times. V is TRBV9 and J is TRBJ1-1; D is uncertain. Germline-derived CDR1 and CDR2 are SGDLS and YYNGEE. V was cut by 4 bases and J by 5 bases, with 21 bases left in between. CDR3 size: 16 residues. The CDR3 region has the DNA TGTGCCAGCAGCCCGACTATGGCAGGCAGCAGTACTGAAGCTTTCTTT. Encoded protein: CASSPTMAGSSTEAFF.

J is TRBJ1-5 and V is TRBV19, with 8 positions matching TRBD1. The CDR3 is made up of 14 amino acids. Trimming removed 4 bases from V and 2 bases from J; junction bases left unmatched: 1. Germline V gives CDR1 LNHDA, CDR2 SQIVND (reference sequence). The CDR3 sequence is CASSRDRRNQPQHF. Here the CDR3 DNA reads TGTGCCAGTAGTAGGGACAGGCGCAATCAGCCCCAGCATTTT.

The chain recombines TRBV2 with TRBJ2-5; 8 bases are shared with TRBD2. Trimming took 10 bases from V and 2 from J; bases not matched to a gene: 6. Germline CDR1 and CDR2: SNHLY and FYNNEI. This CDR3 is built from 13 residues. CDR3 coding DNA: TGTGCCACCGGGACTAGTAATCAAGAGACCCAGTACTTC. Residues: CATGTSNQETQYF. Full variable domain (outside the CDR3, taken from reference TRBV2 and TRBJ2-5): EPEVTQTPSHQVTQMGQEVILRCVPISNHLYFYWYRQILGQKVEFLVSFYNNEISEKSEIFDDQFSVERPDGSNFTLKIRSTKLEDSAMYFCATGTSNQETQYFGPGTRLLVL.

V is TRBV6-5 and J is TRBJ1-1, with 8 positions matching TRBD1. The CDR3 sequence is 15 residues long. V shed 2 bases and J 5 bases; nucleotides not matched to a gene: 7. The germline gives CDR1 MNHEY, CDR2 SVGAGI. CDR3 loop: CASSYDQGARTEAFF. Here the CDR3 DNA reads TGTGCCAGCAGTTACGATCAGGGGGCGCGGACTGAAGCTTTCTTT.

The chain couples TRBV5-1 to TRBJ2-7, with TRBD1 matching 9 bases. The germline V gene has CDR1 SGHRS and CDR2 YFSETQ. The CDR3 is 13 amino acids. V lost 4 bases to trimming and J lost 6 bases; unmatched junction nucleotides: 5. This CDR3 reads CASSKDRGSEQYF. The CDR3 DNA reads TGCGCCAGCAGCAAGGACAGGGGCTCCGAGCAGTACTTC.

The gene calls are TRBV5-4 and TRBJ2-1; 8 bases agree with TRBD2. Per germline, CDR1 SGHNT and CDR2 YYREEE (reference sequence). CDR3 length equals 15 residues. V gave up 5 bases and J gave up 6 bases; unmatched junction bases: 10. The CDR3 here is CASSPGGLAPNEQFF. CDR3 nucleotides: TGTGCCAGCAGTCCTGGTGGACTAGCCCCCAATGAGCAGTTCTTC.

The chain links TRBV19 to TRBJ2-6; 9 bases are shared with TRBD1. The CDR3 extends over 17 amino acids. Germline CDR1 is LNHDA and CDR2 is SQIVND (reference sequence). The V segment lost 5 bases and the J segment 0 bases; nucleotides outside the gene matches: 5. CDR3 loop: CASSRGQGGSGANVLTF. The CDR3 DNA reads TGTGCCAGTAGTCGGGGACAGGGCGGCTCTGGGGCCAACGTCCTGACTTTC.

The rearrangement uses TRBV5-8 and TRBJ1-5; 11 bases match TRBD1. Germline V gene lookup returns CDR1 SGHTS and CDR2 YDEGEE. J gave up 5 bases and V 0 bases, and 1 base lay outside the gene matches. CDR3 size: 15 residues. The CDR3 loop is CASSLGTGGYQPQHF. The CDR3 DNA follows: TGTGCCAGCAGCTTGGGGACAGGGGGCTATCAGCCCCAGCATTTT.

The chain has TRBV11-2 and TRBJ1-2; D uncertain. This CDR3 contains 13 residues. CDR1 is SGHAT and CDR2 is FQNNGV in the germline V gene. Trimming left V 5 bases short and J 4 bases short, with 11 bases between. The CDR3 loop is CASSPDIFYGYTF. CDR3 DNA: TGTGCCAGCAGCCCTGACATTTTCTATGGCTACACCTTC. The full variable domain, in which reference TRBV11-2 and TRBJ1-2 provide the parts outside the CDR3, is EAGVAQSPRYKIIEKRQSVAFWCNPISGHATLYWYQQILGQGPKLLIQFQNNGVVDDSQLPKDRFSAERLKGVDSTLKIQPAKLEDSAVYLCASSPDIFYGYTFGSGTRLTVV.

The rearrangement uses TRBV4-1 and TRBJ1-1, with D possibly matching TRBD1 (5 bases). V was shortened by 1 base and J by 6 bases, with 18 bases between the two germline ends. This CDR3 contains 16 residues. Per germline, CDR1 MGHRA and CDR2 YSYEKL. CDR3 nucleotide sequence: TGCGCCAGCAGCCAAGCCTTAGACAGCGCGTCCGCTGAAGCTTTCTTT. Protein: CASSQALDSASAEAFF.

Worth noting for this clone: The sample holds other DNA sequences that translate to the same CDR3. The CDR3 loop is CASSLQGATEAFF. CDR3 nucleotide sequence: TGTGCCAGCAGTTTACAGGGGGCCACTGAAGCTTTCTTT. V gene TRBV27 combines with J gene TRBJ1-1; 8 bases line up with TRBD1. The germline CDR1 and CDR2 sequences are MNHEY and SMNVEV (reference sequence). The V and J ends lost 2 bases and 4 bases, in that order; junction bases with no gene match: 0. There are 13 residues in the CDR3.

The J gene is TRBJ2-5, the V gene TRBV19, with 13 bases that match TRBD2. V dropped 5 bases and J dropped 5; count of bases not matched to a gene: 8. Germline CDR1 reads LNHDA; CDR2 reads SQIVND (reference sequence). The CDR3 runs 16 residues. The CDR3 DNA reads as TGTGCCAGTAGTTCATGGACTAGCGGGGGCATGGAGACCCAGTACTTC. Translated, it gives CASSSWTSGGMETQYF.

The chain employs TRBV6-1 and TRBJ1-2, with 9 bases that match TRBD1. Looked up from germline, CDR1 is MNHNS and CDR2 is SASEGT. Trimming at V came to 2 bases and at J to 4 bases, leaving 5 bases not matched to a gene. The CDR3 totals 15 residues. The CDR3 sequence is CASSELATGGYGYTF. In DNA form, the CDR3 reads TGTGCCAGCAGTGAATTAGCGACAGGGGGCTATGGCTACACCTTC.

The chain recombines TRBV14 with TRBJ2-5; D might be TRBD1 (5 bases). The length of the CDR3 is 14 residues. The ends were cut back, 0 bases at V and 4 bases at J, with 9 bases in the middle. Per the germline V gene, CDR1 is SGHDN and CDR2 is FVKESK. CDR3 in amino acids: CASSQESGSETQYF. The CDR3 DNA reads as TGTGCCAGCAGCCAAGAATCAGGGTCAGAGACCCAGTACTTC.

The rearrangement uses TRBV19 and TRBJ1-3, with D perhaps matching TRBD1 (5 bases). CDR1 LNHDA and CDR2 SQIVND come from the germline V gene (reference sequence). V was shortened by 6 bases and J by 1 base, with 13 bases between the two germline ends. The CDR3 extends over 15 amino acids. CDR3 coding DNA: TGTGCCAGTAGAACAGGACCCGGGTCTGGAAACACCATATATTTT. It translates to CASRTGPGSGNTIYF.

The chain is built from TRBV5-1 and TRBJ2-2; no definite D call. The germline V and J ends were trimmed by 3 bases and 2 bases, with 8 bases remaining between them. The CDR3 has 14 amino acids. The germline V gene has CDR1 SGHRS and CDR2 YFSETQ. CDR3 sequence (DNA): TGCGCCAGCAGCTCCCAGGTTAACACCGGGGAGCTGTTTTTT. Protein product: CASSSQVNTGELFF.